Following are 20 T cell receptor beta chains from one sample sequenced in a study of cytomegalovirus exposure and HLA in healthy donors. Primers: 60 Vbeta forward and 13 Jbeta reverse. This table comes from immunoSEQ multiplex PCR, and its TCRdb copy is limited to in-frame clones, with some not included. Counted here are 200,000 to 300,000 clones, around 80% occurring once; the ten biggest clones make up about 0.47%. Material: PBMCs. All receptors derive from a boy younger than 18 in good health and CMV-seronegative.

This chain uses TRBV11-2 with TRBJ2-7, with a tentative D call TRBD1 (5 bases). The CDR3 extends over 14 amino acids. V lost 3 bases, J lost 3 bases, and 12 bases lay in between. Germline V CDR1 and CDR2: SGHAT, FQNNGV. The CDR3 coding sequence is TGTGCCAGCAGCTTCCCCAGGGCAGACTACGAGCAGTACTTC. Encoded protein: CASSFPRADYEQYF.

The chain has TRBV10-3 and TRBJ1-2, with TRBD1 matching 8 bases. With V trimmed by 0 bases and J by 0 bases, 0 bases remained unmatched. Germline lookup yields CDR1 ENHRY and CDR2 SYGVKD. The CDR3 is made up of 15 amino acids. The DNA of the CDR3 is TGTGCCATCAGTGAGTCGACAGGGGCTAACTATGGCTACACCTTC. As protein: CAISESTGANYGYTF.

The chain links TRBV2 to TRBJ2-2; 10 bases map to TRBD2. CDR3 length equals 17 residues. The V and J ends lost 7 bases and 2 bases, in that order; junction bases with no gene match: 10. Germline CDR1 is SNHLY and CDR2 is FYNNEI. Written as DNA, the CDR3 is TGTGCCAGCATGATGGTAGCGGGGGGAAGAAACACCGGGGAGCTGTTTTTT. Its protein product is CASMMVAGGRNTGELFF.

Written as DNA, the CDR3 is TGCGCCAGCAGCCAACCCGACAGGGATTCCTACGAGCAGTACTTC. Its protein is CASSQPDRDSYEQYF. V is TRBV4-1 and J is TRBJ2-7; 7 bases align to TRBD1. The CDR3 extends over 15 amino acids. V lost 2 bases, J lost 1 base, and 5 bases stayed unmatched. Per germline, CDR1 MGHRA and CDR2 YSYEKL.

The chain uses TRBV10-3 and TRBJ1-1, with 7 bases lining up with TRBD1. Trimming at V came to 3 bases and at J to 3 bases, leaving 7 bases not matched to a gene. From germline, CDR1 is ENHRY and CDR2 SYGVKD. The CDR3 is made up of 15 amino acids. The CDR3 region has the DNA TGTGCCATCAGTGATTGGAGGGACAGAGACACTGAAGCTTTCTTT. Amino acids: CAISDWRDRDTEAFF.

The gene calls are TRBV2 and TRBJ2-1; 9 positions agree with TRBD2. Germline V gives CDR1 SNHLY, CDR2 FYNNEI. The CDR3 has 15 amino acids. V dropped 3 bases and J dropped 7; count of bases not matched to a gene: 7. The DNA for the CDR3 is TGTGCCAGCAGTGATAGCGGGAGAGTTGGTAATGAGCAGTTCTTC. This translates into CASSDSGRVGNEQFF.

The chain's CDR3 is CASRTLANPNEKLFF. The DNA for the CDR3 is TGTGCCAGCAGGACGCTAGCGAACCCTAATGAAAAACTGTTTTTT. This chain joins TRBV6-5 and TRBJ1-4; D unresolved. V dropped 6 bases and J dropped 3 bases, with 14 bases sitting between them. Germline CDR1 MNHEY, CDR2 SVGAGI. The CDR3 totals 15 residues.

This clone was recorded once. J is TRBJ1-2 and V is TRBV30, with D uncertain. The V end was cut by 5 bases, the J end by 7 bases, with 14 bases between. The CDR3 contains 12 residues. Germline CDR1 is GTSNPN and CDR2 is SVGIG (reference sequence). CDR3 in DNA: TGTGCCTGGGGGTGGCAGGCCGGTGGCTACACCTTC. Amino acid sequence: CAWGWQAGGYTF.

This chain joins TRBV7-9 and TRBJ1-3; D remains unclear. This CDR3 has 11 amino acids. Trimming shortened V by 4 bases and J by 10 bases, and 8 bases separated the two germline ends. Germline-derived CDR1 and CDR2 are SEHNR and FQNEAQ (reference sequence). The DNA for the CDR3 is TGTGCCAGCAGCTCGCAGCGTACCATATATTTT. Translating gives CASSSQRTIYF.

The chain carries TRBV29-1 and TRBJ2-7; TRBD1 might be the D (5 bases). The ends were cut back, 5 bases at V and 0 bases at J, with 11 bases in the middle. CDR3 size: 13 residues. Looked up from germline, CDR1 is SQVTM and CDR2 is ANQGSEA. CDR3 sequence: CSVRRASSYEQYF. DNA for the CDR3: TGCAGCGTTCGCAGGGCGAGCTCCTACGAGCAGTACTTC.

J is TRBJ2-5 and V is TRBV30, with 8 bases that match TRBD2. There are 14 residues in the CDR3. CDR1 and CDR2 from the germline V gene are GTSNPN and SVGIG (reference sequence). The ends lost 4 bases at V and 2 bases at J; junction bases unmatched: 6. The CDR3 DNA is TGTGCCTGGAATCGGGGGGGCCCTCAAGAGACCCAGTACTTC. Its translation: CAWNRGGPQETQYF.

This chain links TRBV9 with TRBJ2-7; D is unresolved. The CDR3 loop spans 14 amino acids. Trimming pared 3 bases from V and 1 base from J, leaving 11 bases between. CDR1 is SGDLS, CDR2 YYNGEE, per germline. The CDR3 nucleotides are TGTGCCAGCAGCGAACAGTCGGATTCCTACGAGCAGTACTTC. As protein: CASSEQSDSYEQYF.

The rearrangement links TRBV11-3 to TRBJ2-7, with no clear D. Germline CDR1 SGHNT, CDR2 YENEEA. The CDR3 totals 12 residues. The V end lost 0 bases, the J end lost 4 bases, and 4 bases lay between the germline ends. The chain's CDR3 is CASSLDPYEQYF. CDR3 sequence (DNA): TGTGCCAGCAGCTTAGATCCGTACGAGCAGTACTTC.

The sample holds a few counts of this clone. At the DNA level, this CDR3 is encoded by other sequences in the same sample as well. The genes are TRBV6-5 and TRBJ2-7, with D perhaps TRBD1 (5 bases). CDR1 and CDR2 from the germline V gene are MNHEY and SVGAGI. This CDR3 has 11 residues. V was trimmed by 8 bases and J by 3 bases, leaving 8 bases between them. CDR3 protein: CASSRDYEQYF. CDR3 bases: TGTGCCAGCTCCAGGGACTACGAGCAGTACTTC.

The chain carries TRBV7-3 and TRBJ1-3, with 8 bases matching TRBD1. The V gene's germline CDR1 is SGHTA and CDR2 FQGTGA. The CDR3 is 15 residues long. V lost 5 bases and J lost 0; bases outside the gene matches: 3. CDR3 nucleotide sequence: TGTGCCAGCAGCCAGACAGGGGTCTCTGGAAACACCATATATTTT. It is translated as CASSQTGVSGNTIYF.

This CDR3 is CASSLRGLRTEAFF. CDR3 sequence (DNA): TGTGCCAGCAGTCTGAGGGGGTTGCGGACTGAAGCTTTCTTT. The chain recombines TRBV6-1 with TRBJ1-1; possible D gene TRBD1, 6 bases. CDR1 is MNHNS and CDR2 is SASEGT in the germline V gene. The V gene lost 5 bases and the J gene lost 5 bases, with 15 bases spanning the gap. This CDR3 comprises 14 residues.

J is TRBJ2-7 and V is TRBV30; 11 positions agree with TRBD1. V gave up 8 bases and J gave up 7 bases; unmatched junction bases: 7. CDR1 is GTSNPN, CDR2 SVGIG, per germline (reference sequence). The CDR3 runs 12 residues. The chain's CDR3 is CAGGQGGGEQYF. The CDR3 DNA follows: TGTGCCGGGGGACAGGGGGGAGGGGAGCAGTACTTC. Using reference TRBV30 and TRBJ2-7 for the parts outside the CDR3, the full variable domain is SQTIHQWPATLVQPVGSPLSLECTVEGTSNPNLYWYRQAAGRGLQLLFYSVGIGQISSEVPQNLSASRPQDRQFILSSKKLLLSDSGFYLCAGGQGGGEQYFGPGTRLTVT.

This clone was picked up one time. The chain couples TRBV5-8 to TRBJ2-1, with 11 bases that match TRBD1. In germline, CDR1 is SGHTS, CDR2 YDEGEE. The ends lost 5 bases at V and 7 bases at J; junction bases unmatched: 8. The length of the CDR3 is 15 residues. CDR3 sequence reads: CASRTGTGGSNEQFF. CDR3 DNA: TGTGCCAGCAGGACCGGGACAGGGGGTTCGAATGAGCAGTTCTTC. The full variable domain, in which reference TRBV5-8 and TRBJ2-1 provide the parts outside the CDR3, is EAGVTQSPTHLIKTRGQQATLRCSPISGHTSVYWYQQALGLGLQFLLWYDEGEERNRGNFPPRFSGRQFPNYSSELNVNALELEDSALYLCASRTGTGGSNEQFFGPGTRLTVL.

The V gene is TRBV5-4, the J gene TRBJ2-1; 9 nucleotides align to TRBD2. The CDR3 is 15 amino acids. CDR1 and CDR2 (germline): SGHNT, YYREEE (reference sequence). Trimming cost V 0 bases and J 10 bases; bases outside gene matches: 8. The CDR3 sequence is CASSLEYAGGPEQFF. The CDR3, as DNA: TGTGCCAGCAGCTTGGAGTACGCGGGGGGGCCCGAGCAGTTCTTC.

The chain employs TRBV10-1 and TRBJ2-5; 7 positions match TRBD1. The J call is uncertain, as TRBJ2-7 better fits the DNA end. This CDR3 is built from 14 residues. Germline V CDR1 and CDR2: WNHNN, SYGVQD (reference sequence). The CDR3 is CASSEGTVDYEQYF. CDR3 nucleotide sequence: TGCGCCAGCAGTGAGGGGACAGTGGACTACGAGCAGTACTTC.